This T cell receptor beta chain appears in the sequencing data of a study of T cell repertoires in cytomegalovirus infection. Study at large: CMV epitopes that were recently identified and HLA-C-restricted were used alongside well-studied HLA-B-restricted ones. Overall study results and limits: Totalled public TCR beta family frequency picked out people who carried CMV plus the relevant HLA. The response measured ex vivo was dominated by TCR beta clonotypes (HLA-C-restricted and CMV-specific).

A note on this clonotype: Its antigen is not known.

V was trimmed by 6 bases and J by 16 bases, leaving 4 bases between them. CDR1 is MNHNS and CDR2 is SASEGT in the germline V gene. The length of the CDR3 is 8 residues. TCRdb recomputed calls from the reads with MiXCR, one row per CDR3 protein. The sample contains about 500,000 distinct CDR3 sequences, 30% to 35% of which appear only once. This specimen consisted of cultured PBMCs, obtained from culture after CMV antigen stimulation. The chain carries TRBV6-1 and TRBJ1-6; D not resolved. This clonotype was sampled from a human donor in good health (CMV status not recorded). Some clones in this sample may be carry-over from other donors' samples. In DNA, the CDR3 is TGTGCCAGCAGGCCACTCCACTTT. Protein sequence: CASRPLHF.